The T cell receptor beta chain described here comes from a study of cytomegalovirus exposure and HLA in healthy donors. V gave up 3 bases and J gave up 7 bases, with 17 bases separating them. CDR3 length: 15 amino acids. Germline CDR1 reads SGHDT; CDR2 reads YYEEEE. Researchers ran the PCR with 60 Vbeta and 13 Jbeta primers. Sequenced by immunoSEQ multiplex PCR; TCRdb stores in-frame clones only, minus some. The sample yields about 67,000 clones, of which the top ten take up approximately 1.6%. Comments on this clone: What it recognizes is unknown.

Study-wide points: Rare TCR sequences dominated, though some public TCRs recurred in many donors.

V and J are TRBV5-6 and TRBJ1-5; a possible D gene is TRBD1 (5 bases). The sample taken for sequencing was PBMCs. This receptor was identified in a woman in her thirties in good health and CMV-seronegative. CDR3 sequence (DNA): TGTGCCAGCAGCTCGAGGGGTTCAGGGAGGCAGCCCCAGCATTTT. Amino acid sequence: CASSSRGSGRQPQHF. Drawing the rest from reference TRBV5-6 and TRBJ1-5, the complete variable domain is DAGVTQSPTHLIKTRGQQVTLRCSPKSGHDTVSWYQQALGQGPQFIFQYYEEEERQRGNFPDRFSGHQFPNYSSELNVNALLLGDSALYLCASSSRGSGRQPQHFGDGTRLSIL.